What follows are 24 T cell receptor beta chains derived from one specimen sequenced in a study of prognosis after radiotherapy for stage I lung cancer. TCR beta CDR3 was amplified from genomic DNA by two-round multiplex PCR. Gene-specific TRBV and TRBJ primers were used in PCR round one. MiXCR, run by TCRdb on the multiplex PCR reads, gives a single entry per CDR3 protein. Here the sample spans over 15,000 distinct CDR3 sequences, 50% being singletons. The material sequenced was PBMCs, taken before or after stereotactic body radiation therapy (not recorded which). The source of these receptors is a donor over 45 with non-small cell lung cancer.

This chain connects TRBV28 to TRBJ2-5; 7 nucleotides agree with TRBD1. Germline CDR1 is MDHEN and CDR2 is SYDVKM. The CDR3 is 19 amino acids. With 4 bases clipped from V and 5 bases from J, the junction kept 22 bases outside the gene matches. CDR3 in amino acids: CASSSPAVTGPLELETQYF. The CDR3 DNA reads TGTGCCAGCAGTTCCCCCGCCGTGACAGGGCCGTTAGAGTTGGAGACCCAGTACTTC.

V and J are TRBV29-1 and TRBJ2-7; TRBD1 is a possible D gene (6 bases). This CDR3 is 12 amino acids long. V lost 4 bases, J lost 3 bases, and 10 bases lay in between. Germline V gene lookup returns CDR1 SQVTM and CDR2 ANQGSEA. CDR3 sequence (DNA): TGCAGCGTTGGGCAACAGGGCTACGAGCAGTACTTC. This sequence encodes CSVGQQGYEQYF.

This clonotype showed up many times. J is TRBJ2-4 and V is TRBV28, with 7 bases fitting TRBD2. This CDR3 region has 17 residues. The junction had 8 bases not matched to a gene; V was cut back by 3 bases and J by 0 bases. The germline V gene has CDR1 MDHEN and CDR2 SYDVKM. Written as DNA, the CDR3 is TGTGCCAGCAGTTTGGGGGGGTCCAACGTAGCCAAAAACATTCAGTACTTC. This sequence encodes CASSLGGSNVAKNIQYF.

The V call is TRBV7-9, the J call TRBJ2-5; TRBD2 agrees at 13 bases. Germline lookup yields CDR1 SEHNR and CDR2 FQNEAQ (reference sequence). The CDR3 sequence is 19 residues long. The V segment lost 1 base and the J segment 5 bases; nucleotides outside the gene matches: 13. CDR3 amino acids: CASSLGASTSGRALETQYF. The CDR3 DNA reads TGTGCCAGCAGCTTAGGCGCCAGTACTAGCGGGAGGGCCTTGGAGACCCAGTACTTC.

The CDR3 sequence: CASSLDIAQYF. The DNA for the CDR3 is TGTGCCAGCAGCTTAGACATTGCGCAGTATTTT. The rearrangement links TRBV11-2 to TRBJ2-3; D is undetermined. Germline V gene data show CDR1 as SGHAT and CDR2 as FQNNGV. The CDR3 length is 11 residues. Trimming cost V 0 bases and J 10 bases, with 5 bases left between them.

The sample holds many counts of this clonotype. The chain couples TRBV19 to TRBJ1-3, with D tentatively TRBD1 (6 bases). The CDR3 runs to 14 residues. The germline gives CDR1 LNHDA, CDR2 SQIVND (reference sequence). With 5 bases removed from V and 2 bases from J, the gap between germline ends came to 10 bases. CDR3 sequence: CASSPRTAGNTIYF. The CDR3 coding sequence is TGTGCCAGTAGTCCCCGGACAGCTGGAAACACCATATATTTT.

In its sample, this clonotype was seen many times. J is TRBJ2-7 and V is TRBV20-1, with unresolved D. This CDR3 has 16 residues. The ends were cut back, 6 bases at V and 0 bases at J, with 21 bases in the middle. The germline gives CDR1 DFQATT, CDR2 SNEGSKA (reference sequence). For the CDR3, the DNA is TGCAGTGCCCCAGAGAGTTACTCCCCCAGCTCCTACGAGCAGTACTTC. Protein sequence: CSAPESYSPSSYEQYF.

V usage is TRBV20-1 and J usage is TRBJ1-2, with D maybe TRBD1 (5 bases). Trimming took off 0 bases at V and 5 bases at J, with 16 bases between the two ends. The CDR3 extends over 15 amino acids. The germline CDR1 and CDR2 sequences are DFQATT and SNEGSKA (reference sequence). CDR3 residues: CSARDGAGGEYGYTF. The CDR3 bases are TGCAGTGCTAGAGATGGGGCAGGAGGGGAGTATGGCTACACCTTC.

As for this clonotype: A read error may produce the germline difference seen at one junction end. This sequence joins TRBV6-1 and TRBJ1-5; 7 positions match TRBD1. The germline gives CDR1 MNHNS, CDR2 SASEGT. The CDR3 length is 13 residues. As DNA, the CDR3 is TGTGCCAGCAGTACAGGGGAATATAAGCCCAAGCATTTT. Its protein is CASSTGEYKPKHF.

V and J are TRBV12-3 or TRBV12-4 and TRBJ2-3; the D call may be TRBD1 or TRBD2 (5 bases each). V was pared by 6 bases and J by 5 bases, with 21 bases between. The CDR3 sequence is 16 residues long. The DNA of the CDR3 is TGTGCCAGCAGGAAACTAGAGGGGCTGCACGAAGATACGCAGTATTTT. Translation gives CASRKLEGLHEDTQYF.

This clonotype came up many times. The chain carries TRBV6-5 and TRBJ2-1, with D hard to call. The V and J ends lost 0 bases and 3 bases respectively, with 6 bases between them. From germline, CDR1 is MNHEY and CDR2 SVGAGI. CDR3 length equals 14 residues. The CDR3 sequence is CASSYSASYNEQFF. CDR3 sequence (DNA): TGTGCCAGCAGTTACTCGGCCAGCTACAATGAGCAGTTCTTC.

The chain links TRBV6-1 to TRBJ2-7, with D perhaps TRBD1 (5 bases). The CDR3 spans 14 residues. CDR1 is MNHNS, CDR2 SASEGT, per germline. Trimming removed 6 bases at V and 0 bases at J, with 12 bases between. In DNA, the CDR3 is TGTGCCAGCAGCCTTGACAGAATCTCCTACGAGCAGTACTTC. Its translation is CASSLDRISYEQYF.

This chain connects TRBV28 to TRBJ2-7; D is possibly TRBD2 (5 bases). The CDR3 runs 18 residues. The germline V gene encodes CDR1 MDHEN and CDR2 SYDVKM. V gave up 1 base and J gave up 6 bases, with 25 bases separating them. Here the CDR3 DNA reads TGTGCCAGCAGTTTATTGGTGATAGCGAGAGGGCCAGGTTTCGAGCAGTACTTC. It is translated as CASSLLVIARGPGFEQYF.

This clonotype was counted ten times or more. V and J are TRBV7-6 and TRBJ1-1; D gene uncertain. Between the trimmed V and J ends, which lost 0 bases and 6 bases, there was a span of 8 bases. Germline V gene data show CDR1 as SGHVS and CDR2 as FNYEAQ. The length of the CDR3 is 13 residues. CDR3 DNA: TGTGCCAGCAGCTTAGCGCGAGGCGCTGAAGCTTTCTTT. As protein: CASSLARGAEAFF.

V and J are TRBV20-1 and TRBJ2-7; 9 positions agree with TRBD1. The V gene's germline CDR1 is DFQATT and CDR2 SNEGSKA (reference sequence). J lost 3 bases, V lost 5 bases, and 11 bases had no gene match. The CDR3 consists of 15 residues. DNA of the CDR3: TGCAGTGCTGAAACCGGGACAGGGAATAACTACGAGCAGTACTTC. This encodes CSAETGTGNNYEQYF.

This chain connects TRBV20-1 to TRBJ2-5; 10 bases agree with TRBD1. The CDR3 is 15 residues long. CDR1 DFQATT and CDR2 SNEGSKA come from the germline V gene (reference sequence). The ends lost 3 bases at V and 5 bases at J; junction bases unmatched: 9. CDR3 residues: CSASPGTGVRETQYF. The CDR3 DNA reads as TGCAGTGCTAGTCCCGGGACAGGGGTTCGGGAGACCCAGTACTTC.

This chain uses TRBV20-1 with TRBJ1-2; tentatively, D is TRBD1 (6 bases). The germline gives CDR1 DFQATT, CDR2 SNEGSKA (reference sequence). The ends were cut back, 8 bases at V and 3 bases at J, with 16 bases in the middle. The CDR3 length is 13 residues. The CDR3 spells CSSPRGSDYGYTF. The DNA of the CDR3 is TGCAGTTCCCCCAGGGGATCAGACTATGGCTACACCTTC.

This clonotype was detected ten times or more. It may be a read error: a sequence one base away is much more abundant. The V call is TRBV28, the J call TRBJ1-2, with D maybe TRBD1 (5 bases). V lost 5 bases to trimming and J lost 2 bases, with 18 bases between them. The V gene's germline CDR1 is MDHEN and CDR2 SYDVKM. CDR3 length equals 16 residues. The CDR3 loop is CASSLGGSRANYGYTF. The DNA for the CDR3 is TGTGCCAGCAGTCTCGGGGGTAGTCGGGCAAACTATGGCTACACCTTC.

This clonotype has a count of ten or more. The chain combines TRBV11-2 with TRBJ2-7; 9 nucleotides match TRBD2. This CDR3 has 17 residues. The V gene's germline CDR1 is SGHAT and CDR2 FQNNGV. V lost 2 bases to trimming and J lost 3 bases; unmatched junction nucleotides: 11. CDR3 nucleotides: TGTGCCAGCAGCTTAAATCCTATGGGAGCGGGAGGCTACGAGCAGTACTTC. Translated: CASSLNPMGAGGYEQYF.

Notes on this clonotype: One end of the junction varies from germline; a read error may be responsible. The J gene is TRBJ2-7, the V gene TRBV5-1, with TRBD1 matching over 9 bases. The CDR3 runs to 15 residues. Per germline, CDR1 SGHRS and CDR2 YFSETQ. Here the CDR3 DNA reads TGCGCCAGCATCTTGGTGGACAGGGGACCATACGAGCGGTACTTC. Its translation is CASILVDRGPYERYF.

This clonotype was detected many times. The CDR3 nucleotides are TGTGCCAGCAGCCAAGGGTCTGGTGAGCAGTTCTTC. Its protein is CASSQGSGEQFF. This chain joins TRBV3-1 and TRBJ2-1; D is unclear. CDR1 is LGHDT, CDR2 YNNKEL, per germline (reference sequence). There are 12 residues in the CDR3. V lost 1 base and J 9 bases, leaving 7 bases between the germline ends.

This clonotype was observed many times. The V gene is TRBV27, the J gene TRBJ1-2; 8 bases match TRBD1. Germline V gene sequence: CDR1 MNHEY, CDR2 SMNVEV (reference sequence). Unmatched junction bases numbered 11, after V lost 1 base and J lost 7 bases. The CDR3 has 16 residues. The DNA for the CDR3 is TGTGCCAGCAGTTTATGGCAGGGGGCGCCGGAAAGTGGCTACACCTTC. This sequence encodes CASSLWQGAPESGYTF.

This clonotype was counted only a few times. The genes are TRBV11-2 and TRBJ1-2; D perhaps matches TRBD1 (5 bases). The CDR3 is 14 amino acids. The V end lost 1 base, the J end lost 8 bases, and 14 bases lay between the germline ends. Germline V gene sequence: CDR1 SGHAT, CDR2 FQNNGV. The CDR3 sequence is CASSLGRDFGGYTF. The DNA for the CDR3 is TGTGCCAGCAGCTTAGGTCGGGACTTCGGAGGCTACACCTTC.

Many counts were recorded for this clonotype. The rearrangement uses TRBV28 and TRBJ1-5, with a tentative D call TRBD1 (6 bases). The CDR3 spans 15 residues. Germline-derived CDR1 and CDR2 are MDHEN and SYDVKM. Deletions cut 3 bases from V and 0 bases from J, with 9 bases between. CDR3 coding DNA: TGTGCCAGCAGTTTCAGGGGCTATAGCAATCAGCCCCAGCATTTT. Protein: CASSFRGYSNQPQHF.